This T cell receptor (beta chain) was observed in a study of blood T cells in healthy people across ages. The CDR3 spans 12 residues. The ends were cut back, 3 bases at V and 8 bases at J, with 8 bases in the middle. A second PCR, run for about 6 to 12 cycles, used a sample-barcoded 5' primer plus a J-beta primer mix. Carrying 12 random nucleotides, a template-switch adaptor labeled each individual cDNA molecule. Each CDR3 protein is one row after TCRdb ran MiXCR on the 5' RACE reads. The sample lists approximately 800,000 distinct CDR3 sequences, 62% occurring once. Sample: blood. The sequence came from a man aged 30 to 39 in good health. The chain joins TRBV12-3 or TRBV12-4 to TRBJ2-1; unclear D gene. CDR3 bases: TGTGCCAGCAGTTTCGCGTGGGATGAGCAGTTCTTC. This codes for CASSFAWDEQFF.